Each of the 31 T cell receptor beta chains below was sequenced from the same sample in a study of beta chain features in type 1 diabetes. Antigens for these TCRs are unknown. Every isolated RNA sample was fully reverse transcribed, so sequencing captured expressed TCRB transcripts. This table comes from immunoSEQ multiplex PCR, and its TCRdb copy is limited to in-frame clones, with some not included. The sample consists of a few hundred thousand clones, roughly an eighth of them appearing once. Study observations and caveats: Significant though moderate, a shortening of TCRB CDR3s appeared in all four CD4+ subsets of Type 1 diabetes patients.

Sequencing was performed on naive CD4+ T cells from blood. The receptors originated from a young woman with type 1 diabetes.

This clone appeared a few times. The chain combines TRBV25-1 with TRBJ1-1, with unresolved D. V was clipped by 5 bases and J by 1 base, with 11 bases between them. This CDR3 region has 14 residues. Germline CDR1 is MGHDK and CDR2 is SYGVNS. The CDR3 DNA is TGTGCCAGCAGTCCCCCCCGGGGGAACACTGAAGCTTTCTTT. Encoded protein: CASSPPRGNTEAFF.

This clone has just a few counts. This chain connects TRBV9 to TRBJ2-7; perhaps TRBD1 as D (6 bases). V was pared by 0 bases and J by 2 bases, with 15 bases between. The CDR3 has 16 residues. Germline V lookup: CDR1 SGDLS, CDR2 YYNGEE. In nucleotides, the CDR3 is TGTGCCAGCAGCGTAGGCCCCCCGGACAGAACCTACGAGCAGTACTTC. Translation: CASSVGPPDRTYEQYF.

There are a few counts of this clone. This chain links TRBV9 with TRBJ2-1; perhaps TRBD2 as D (6 bases). This CDR3 is 15 amino acids long. Germline CDR1 and CDR2: SGDLS and YYNGEE. V gave up 3 bases and J gave up 0 bases, with 10 bases separating them. The CDR3 protein is CASSEGRGSYNEQFF. CDR3 bases: TGTGCCAGCAGCGAGGGGCGGGGCTCCTACAATGAGCAGTTCTTC.

This clone occurred a few times. V gene TRBV9 combines with J gene TRBJ2-5; D ambiguous. Germline CDR1 reads SGDLS; CDR2 reads YYNGEE. V was shortened by 2 bases and J by 5 bases, with 10 bases between the two germline ends. The CDR3 runs to 13 residues. The CDR3 reads CASSVGSWETQYF. DNA of the CDR3: TGTGCCAGCAGCGTCGGGTCCTGGGAGACCCAGTACTTC.

This clone was detected a few times. J is TRBJ2-2 and V is TRBV19; possibly TRBD1 for D (6 bases). Germline V gene lookup returns CDR1 LNHDA and CDR2 SQIVND (reference sequence). The CDR3 consists of 15 residues. Trimming cost V 5 bases and J 3 bases, with 13 bases left between them. The CDR3 loop reads CASSPHRVDTGELFF. The CDR3 DNA sequence: TGTGCCAGTAGTCCCCACAGGGTTGACACCGGGGAGCTGTTTTTT.

V usage is TRBV7-2 and J usage is TRBJ1-5; D is unresolved. This CDR3 is 13 amino acids long. Trimming removed 4 bases from V and 6 bases from J, with 10 bases in between. Looked up from germline, CDR1 is SGHTA and CDR2 is FQGNSA. The CDR3 region is CASSSEGIQPQHF. The CDR3 bases are TGTGCCAGCAGCTCAGAGGGAATTCAGCCCCAGCATTTT.

The chain uses TRBV9 and TRBJ2-1; 9 bases are a match to TRBD2. CDR1 and CDR2 (germline): SGDLS, YYNGEE. The CDR3 contains 16 residues. With V trimmed by 3 bases and J by 1 base, 5 bases remained unmatched. CDR3 in DNA: TGTGCCAGCAGCGGGGGCGGGAGGGCATCCTACAATGAGCAGTTCTTC. Protein product: CASSGGGRASYNEQFF.

This clone was detected only a few times. This rearrangement joins TRBV7-2 to TRBJ2-7; the D is unclear. The CDR3 runs to 11 residues. Per germline, CDR1 SGHTA and CDR2 FQGNSA. Trimming cost V 5 bases and J 7 bases, with 9 bases left between them. The CDR3 DNA is TGTGCCAGCAGCCAAGTCGGGGAGCAGTACTTC. Its translation is CASSQVGEQYF.

This clone was counted a few times. The chain has TRBV5-1 and TRBJ2-7, with 7 bases fitting TRBD1. The CDR3 consists of 13 residues. The germline CDR1 and CDR2 sequences are SGHRS and YFSETQ. V gave up 0 bases and J gave up 5 bases; unmatched junction bases: 2. The CDR3 sequence: CASSLEQGNEQYF. The CDR3, as DNA: TGCGCCAGCAGCTTGGAACAGGGGAACGAGCAGTACTTC.

The rearrangement uses TRBV5-1 and TRBJ1-2, with no clear D. CDR3 length: 14 amino acids. Between the trimmed V and J ends, which lost 4 bases and 3 bases, there was a span of 13 bases. Germline-derived CDR1 and CDR2 are SGHRS and YFSETQ. The CDR3 nucleotides are TGCGCCAGCAGCCAAAATGAGCCGCACTATGGCTACACCTTC. As protein: CASSQNEPHYGYTF.

This clone appeared a few times. The chain links TRBV5-4 to TRBJ2-7, with 7 nucleotides matching TRBD2. Per germline, CDR1 SGHNT and CDR2 YYREEE (reference sequence). This CDR3 is built from 14 residues. V shed 4 bases and J 2 bases; nucleotides not matched to a gene: 6. CDR3 DNA: TGTGCCAGCAGCCATAGCGGGTTTGCCTACGAGCAGTACTTC. Its protein is CASSHSGFAYEQYF. The variable domain in full, with the rest retrieved from reference TRBV5-4 and TRBJ2-7, is ETGVTQSPTHLIKTRGQQVTLRCSSQSGHNTVSWYQQALGQGPQFIFQYYREEENGRGNFPPRFSGLQFPNYSSELNVNALELDDSALYLCASSHSGFAYEQYFGPGTRLTVT.

This sequence joins TRBV4-2 and TRBJ2-1, with unresolved D. The V gene lost 3 bases and the J gene lost 6 bases, with 21 bases spanning the gap. Germline CDR1 LGHNA, CDR2 YNFKEQ. CDR3 length: 17 residues. CDR3 nucleotides: TGTGCCAGCAGCCAGACGCCTACTATGTGGATCGCCAATGAGCAGTTCTTC. It encodes CASSQTPTMWIANEQFF.

The chain carries TRBV7-9 and TRBJ2-7; 14 nucleotides align to TRBD2. The CDR3 sequence is 18 residues long. The germline V gene has CDR1 SEHNR and CDR2 FQNEAQ (reference sequence). V lost 5 bases and J lost 3; bases outside the gene matches: 12. In nucleotides, the CDR3 is TGTGCCAGCAGCAGCGCCCCGGGACTAGCGGGAGCGTTCTACGAGCAGTACTTC. Its translation is CASSSAPGLAGAFYEQYF.

This clone was recorded a few times. The V gene is TRBV27, the J gene TRBJ2-5, with 8 bases fitting TRBD1. CDR1 is MNHEY, CDR2 SMNVEV, per germline (reference sequence). The CDR3 covers 13 residues. V gave up 3 bases and J gave up 6 bases; unmatched junction bases: 3. CDR3 sequence reads: CASSFDRGKTQYF. The CDR3 DNA reads as TGTGCCAGCAGTTTCGACAGGGGAAAGACCCAGTACTTC.

This clone was counted a few times. This CDR3 is also generated by other DNA sequences in the sample. The V and J genes are TRBV28 and TRBJ1-2; TRBD1 agrees at 8 bases. The CDR3 length is 14 residues. Germline V lookup: CDR1 MDHEN, CDR2 SYDVKM. V lost 6 bases and J lost 2; bases outside the gene matches: 5. CDR3 loop: CASSRPGGNYGYTF. DNA for the CDR3: TGTGCCAGCAGCCGTCCAGGGGGCAACTATGGCTACACCTTC.

This clone has a handful of counts. The J gene is TRBJ2-3, the V gene TRBV11-3; 12 bases are a match to TRBD1. Germline CDR1 is SGHNT and CDR2 is YENEEA. CDR3 length: 17 amino acids. With 4 bases clipped from V and 3 bases from J, the junction kept 8 bases outside the gene matches. For the CDR3, the DNA is TGTGCCAGCAGCTCAGACGGGACAGGGGGCCGTACAGATACGCAGTATTTT. Protein product: CASSSDGTGGRTDTQYF. Full variable domain (rest looked up from reference TRBV11-3 and TRBJ2-3): EAGVVQSPRYKIIEKKQPVAFWCNPISGHNTLYWYLQNLGQGPELLIRYENEEAVDDSQLPKDRFSAERLKGVDSTLKIQPAELGDSAVYLCASSSDGTGGRTDTQYFGPGTRLTVL.

The genes are TRBV15 and TRBJ1-5; 7 bases are a match to TRBD1. Germline lookup yields CDR1 LNHNV and CDR2 YYDKDF (reference sequence). The CDR3 loop spans 15 amino acids. V lost 5 bases and J lost 5; bases outside the gene matches: 9. For the CDR3, the DNA is TGTGCCACCAGCTTCCAGACAGGGTCGCATCAGCCCCAGCATTTT. Translating it yields CATSFQTGSHQPQHF.

The chain combines TRBV7-9 with TRBJ1-1; a possible D gene is TRBD1 (6 bases). Germline CDR1 reads SEHNR; CDR2 reads FQNEAQ (reference sequence). V lost 2 bases and J 0 bases, leaving 13 bases between the germline ends. This CDR3 has 16 residues. The CDR3 here is CASSLRRTDMNTEAFF. The CDR3 bases are TGTGCCAGCAGCTTACGTCGGACAGACATGAACACTGAAGCTTTCTTT. The full variable domain, rest sourced from reference TRBV7-9 and TRBJ1-1, is DTGVSQNPRHKITKRGQNVTFRCDPISEHNRLYWYRQTLGQGPEFLTYFQNEAQLEKSRLLSDRFSAERPKGSFSTLEIQRTEQGDSAMYLCASSLRRTDMNTEAFFGQGTRLTVV.

This clone has a handful of counts. This chain links TRBV4-3 with TRBJ2-2; D ambiguous. With 2 bases removed from V and 2 bases from J, the gap between germline ends came to 6 bases. The germline V gene has CDR1 LGHNA and CDR2 YSLEER. This CDR3 comprises 14 residues. The CDR3 loop reads CASSQLRNTGELFF. As DNA, the CDR3 is TGCGCCAGCAGCCAATTGCGAAACACCGGGGAGCTGTTTTTT.

The V and J genes are TRBV7-9 and TRBJ2-5; D is unclear. CDR1 is SEHNR and CDR2 is FQNEAQ in the germline V gene (reference sequence). V lost 7 bases, J lost 2 bases, and 11 bases lay in between. CDR3 length equals 13 residues. CDR3 sequence: CASTSQVQETQYF. The DNA for the CDR3 is TGTGCCAGCACCTCCCAGGTACAAGAGACCCAGTACTTC. Complete variable domain (other parts from reference TRBV7-9 and TRBJ2-5): DTGVSQNPRHKITKRGQNVTFRCDPISEHNRLYWYRQTLGQGPEFLTYFQNEAQLEKSRLLSDRFSAERPKGSFSTLEIQRTEQGDSAMYLCASTSQVQETQYFGPGTRLLVL.

In this sample, this clone turned up a few times. This chain links TRBV9 with TRBJ2-5; TRBD1 matches 7 bases. The ends lost 3 bases at V and 5 bases at J; junction bases unmatched: 4. The CDR3 spans 13 residues. Looked up from germline, CDR1 is SGDLS and CDR2 is YYNGEE. CDR3 DNA sequence: TGTGCCAGCAGCGCAACAGGGGTTGAGACCCAGTACTTC. This codes for CASSATGVETQYF.

This clone was recorded a few times. The rearrangement links TRBV19 to TRBJ2-7; TRBD1 might be the D (5 bases). There are 14 residues in the CDR3. The V gene lost 5 bases and the J gene lost 2 bases, with 13 bases spanning the gap. The germline gives CDR1 LNHDA, CDR2 SQIVND (reference sequence). This CDR3 reads CASSGRGVAYEQYF. The CDR3 coding sequence is TGTGCCAGTAGTGGAAGGGGTGTGGCCTACGAGCAGTACTTC.

V is TRBV10-3 and J is TRBJ2-5, with a weak D call TRBD1 (6 bases). The CDR3 has 14 residues. Per germline, CDR1 ENHRY and CDR2 SYGVKD. Trimming took off 0 bases at V and 4 bases at J, with 9 bases between the two ends. The CDR3 spells CAISESQGTETQYF. CDR3 coding DNA: TGTGCCATCAGTGAGTCCCAGGGGACAGAGACCCAGTACTTC.

V is TRBV7-9 and J is TRBJ1-1; the D gene is possibly TRBD1 (5 bases). Germline V CDR1 and CDR2: SEHNR, FQNEAQ (reference sequence). The CDR3 totals 13 residues. V shed 4 bases and J shed 4 bases, with 10 bases lying between them. DNA for the CDR3: TGTGCCAGCAGCTCCGGGGGGTTCACTGAAGCTTTCTTT. Translating gives CASSSGGFTEAFF.

The CDR3 protein is CASSPGTAGNEQFF. As DNA, the CDR3 is TGTGCCAGCAGCCCCGGGACCGCGGGGAATGAGCAGTTCTTC. The V and J genes are TRBV11-2 and TRBJ2-1, with D possibly matching TRBD2 (6 bases). Germline CDR1 reads SGHAT; CDR2 reads FQNNGV. This CDR3 is 14 amino acids long. Trimming shortened V by 5 bases and J by 7 bases, and 15 bases separated the two germline ends.

A few counts support this clone. The chain joins TRBV7-6 to TRBJ2-7, with a possible D match to TRBD2 (5 bases). The V end was cut by 0 bases, the J end by 3 bases, with 9 bases between. The CDR3 contains 14 residues. Germline-derived CDR1 and CDR2 are SGHVS and FNYEAQ. Here the CDR3 DNA reads TGTGCCAGCAGCTTAGCGCGGGTCGGCTACGAGCAGTACTTC. Translated, it gives CASSLARVGYEQYF. Combining the CDR3 with reference TRBV7-6 and TRBJ2-7 gives the whole variable domain GAGVSQSPRYKVTKRGQDVALRCDPISGHVSLYWYRQALGQGPEFLTYFNYEAQQDKSGLPNDRFSAERPEGSISTLTIQRTEQRDSAMYRCASSLARVGYEQYFGPGTRLTVT.

This clone turned up a few times. This chain joins TRBV29-1 and TRBJ1-2; 8 bases are shared with TRBD1. After removal of 4 bases from V and 4 bases from J, the junction contained 5 bases not matched to a gene. CDR1 and CDR2 (germline): SQVTM, ANQGSEA. This CDR3 contains 13 residues. The chain's CDR3 is CSVGTGSAYGYTF. CDR3 in DNA: TGCAGCGTTGGGACAGGGAGCGCCTATGGCTACACCTTC.

This clone was seen a few times. V is TRBV7-2 and J is TRBJ2-2; a weak D match, TRBD1 (6 bases). Trimming pared 1 base from V and 2 bases from J, leaving 8 bases between. This CDR3 has 15 residues. Germline assignment: CDR1 SGHTA and CDR2 FQGNSA. Here the CDR3 reads CASSLGTANTGELFF. CDR3 sequence (DNA): TGTGCCAGCAGCTTAGGGACAGCAAACACCGGGGAGCTGTTTTTT.

This clone was picked up a small number of times. The chain joins TRBV5-4 to TRBJ2-7, with a weak D call TRBD1 (6 bases). The CDR3 is made up of 12 amino acids. Germline V gene lookup returns CDR1 SGHNT and CDR2 YYREEE (reference sequence). The germline V and J ends were trimmed by 5 bases and 7 bases, with 13 bases remaining between them. The CDR3 DNA reads TGTGCCAGCAGTTACAGGGACGGGGAGCAGTACTTC. Translation gives CASSYRDGEQYF.

The table lists this clone with a few counts. The chain employs TRBV9 and TRBJ1-6, with a tentative D call TRBD1 (5 bases). CDR1 and CDR2 from the germline V gene are SGDLS and YYNGEE. V was trimmed by 4 bases and J by 7 bases, leaving 9 bases between them. CDR3 length equals 13 residues. The CDR3 nucleotides are TGTGCCAGCAGCCAGGAGGGGAATTCACCCCTCCACTTT. Protein sequence: CASSQEGNSPLHF.

The V gene is TRBV7-2, the J gene TRBJ2-5; a weak D match, TRBD2 (6 bases). Trimming took off 2 bases at V and 5 bases at J, with 9 bases between the two ends. CDR1 and CDR2 (germline): SGHTA, FQGNSA. The CDR3 runs to 13 residues. CDR3 sequence: CASSLRGVETQYF. In nucleotides, the CDR3 is TGTGCCAGCAGCTTACGCGGGGTCGAGACCCAGTACTTC.